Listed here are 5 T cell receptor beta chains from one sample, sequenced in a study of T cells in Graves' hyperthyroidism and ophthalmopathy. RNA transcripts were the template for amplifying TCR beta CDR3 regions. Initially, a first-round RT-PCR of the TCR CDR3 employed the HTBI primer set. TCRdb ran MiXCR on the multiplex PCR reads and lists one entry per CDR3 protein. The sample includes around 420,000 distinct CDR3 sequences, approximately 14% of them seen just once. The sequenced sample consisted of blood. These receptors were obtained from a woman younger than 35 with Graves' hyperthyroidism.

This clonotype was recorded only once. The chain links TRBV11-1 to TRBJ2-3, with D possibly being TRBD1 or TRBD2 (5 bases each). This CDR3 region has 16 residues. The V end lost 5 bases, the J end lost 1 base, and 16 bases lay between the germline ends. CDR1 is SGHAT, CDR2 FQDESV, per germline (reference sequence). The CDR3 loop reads CASSPFGGARTDTQYF. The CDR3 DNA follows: TGTGCCAGCAGCCCTTTTGGGGGAGCACGCACAGATACGCAGTATTTT. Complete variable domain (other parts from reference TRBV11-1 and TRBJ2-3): EAEVAQSPRYKITEKSQAVAFWCDPISGHATLYWYRQILGQGPELLVQFQDESVVDDSQLPKDRFSAERLKGVDSTLKIQPAELGDSAMYLCASSPFGGARTDTQYFGPGTRLTVL.

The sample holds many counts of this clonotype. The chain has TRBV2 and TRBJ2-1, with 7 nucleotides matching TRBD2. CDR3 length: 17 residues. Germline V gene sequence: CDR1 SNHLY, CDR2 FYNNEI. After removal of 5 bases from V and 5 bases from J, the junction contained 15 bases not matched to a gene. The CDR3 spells CASSSGRAAGVDNEQFF. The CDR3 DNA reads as TGTGCCAGCAGTTCGGGAAGGGCTGCGGGGGTGGACAATGAGCAGTTCTTC.

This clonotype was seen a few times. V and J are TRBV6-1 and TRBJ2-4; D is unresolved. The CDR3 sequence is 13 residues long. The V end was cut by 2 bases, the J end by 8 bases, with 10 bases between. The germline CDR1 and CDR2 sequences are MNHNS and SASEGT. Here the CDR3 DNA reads TGTGCCAGCAGTGAACCTCAATTGGACATTCAGTACTTC. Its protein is CASSEPQLDIQYF.

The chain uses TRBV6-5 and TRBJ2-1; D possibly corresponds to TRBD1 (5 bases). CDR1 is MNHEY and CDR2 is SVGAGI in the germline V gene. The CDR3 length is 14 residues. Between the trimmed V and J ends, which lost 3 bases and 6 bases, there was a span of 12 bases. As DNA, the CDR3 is TGTGCCAGCAGTTATGGCCAGGGCTTCAATGAGCAGTTCTTC. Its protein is CASSYGQGFNEQFF.

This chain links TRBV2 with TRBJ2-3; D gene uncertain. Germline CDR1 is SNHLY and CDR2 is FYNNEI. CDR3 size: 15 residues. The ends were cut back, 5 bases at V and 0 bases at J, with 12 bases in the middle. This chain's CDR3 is CASSWQTPSTDTQYF. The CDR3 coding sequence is TGTGCCAGCAGTTGGCAGACCCCTAGCACAGATACGCAGTATTTT. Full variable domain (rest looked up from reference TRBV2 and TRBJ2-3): EPEVTQTPSHQVTQMGQEVILRCVPISNHLYFYWYRQILGQKVEFLVSFYNNEISEKSEIFDDQFSVERPDGSNFTLKIRSTKLEDSAMYFCASSWQTPSTDTQYFGPGTRLTVL.